This TCR beta chain was sequenced in a study of blood T cell repertoires in COVID-19. As processed by the authors: Nucleated cell number was recorded as an estimate derived from reference gene primer amplification. The protocol was immunoSEQ multiplex PCR, while the TCRdb copy is restricted to in-frame clones and leaves out a portion. V, J and clone size are taken as reported in that table, and D and trimming were inferred from the DNA itself. The sample gives around 150,000 clones, 86% of which show up once; approximately 3.5% is in the top ten. J was trimmed by 6 bases and V by 0 bases; bases with no gene match: 9. CDR1 is LGHNA and CDR2 is YSLEER in the germline V gene. The CDR3 has 17 amino acids.

The chain couples TRBV4-3 to TRBJ2-1; 9 nucleotides align to TRBD2. The sequenced sample was peripheral blood. The receptor was derived from a man between 65 and 85 years old with acute or convalescent COVID-19. CDR3 protein: CASSQDGAGGPFNEQFF. CDR3 DNA sequence: TGCGCCAGCAGCCAAGATGGGGCGGGAGGGCCTTTCAATGAGCAGTTCTTC.